One and the same sample provided the 24 T cell receptor beta chains below, sequenced in a study of OX40 agonist ivuxolimab in advanced cancers. Data came from immunoSEQ multiplex PCR; TCRdb stores just in-frame clones and leaves some out. The data hold roughly 60,000 clones, with nearly 95% observed a single time. Specimen: CD4+ or CD8+ T cells sorted from blood, collected in a trial of the OX40 agonist ivuxolimab. All receptors come from an adult with an advanced solid tumor such as melanoma, head and neck, liver or kidney cancer.

V usage is TRBV19 and J usage is TRBJ2-1; tentatively, D is TRBD2 (6 bases). Per the germline V gene, CDR1 is LNHDA and CDR2 is SQIVND (reference sequence). The V and J ends lost 1 base and 12 bases respectively, with 10 bases between them. This CDR3 spans 12 amino acids. This chain's CDR3 is CASSIGGAGQFF. DNA of the CDR3: TGTGCCAGTAGTATAGGTGGAGCGGGGCAGTTCTTC.

The CDR3 loop is CASSEVPVGRSDAFF. The CDR3 DNA follows: TGTGCCAGCAGTGAAGTCCCCGTGGGGAGGTCCGATGCTTTCTTT. The V and J genes are TRBV2 and TRBJ1-1; D unresolved. This CDR3 spans 15 amino acids. Germline V CDR1 and CDR2: SNHLY, FYNNEI. V lost 1 base, J lost 11 bases, and 20 bases lay in between.

The chain links TRBV19 to TRBJ2-1; 8 bases align to TRBD1. In germline, CDR1 is LNHDA, CDR2 SQIVND (reference sequence). The V segment lost 8 bases and the J segment 0 bases; nucleotides outside the gene matches: 6. The CDR3 runs 15 residues. This CDR3 is CASSPTGASYNEQFF. The CDR3 DNA sequence: TGTGCCAGTTCCCCGACAGGGGCCTCCTACAATGAGCAGTTCTTC.

V and J are TRBV4-1 and TRBJ1-2; D is unresolved. V was shortened by 1 base and J by 6 bases, with 9 bases between the two germline ends. Per germline, CDR1 MGHRA and CDR2 YSYEKL. This CDR3 region has 13 residues. This chain's CDR3 is CASSQAGLNGYTF. In nucleotides, the CDR3 is TGCGCCAGCAGCCAAGCGGGCCTTAATGGCTACACCTTC.

V gene TRBV5-6 combines with J gene TRBJ1-1; 12 bases map to TRBD1. The length of the CDR3 is 16 residues. The V gene's germline CDR1 is SGHDT and CDR2 YYEEEE. Trimming at V came to 4 bases and at J to 3 bases, leaving 7 bases not matched to a gene. The CDR3 here is CASSGDRGQMDTEAFF. The CDR3, as DNA: TGTGCCAGCAGCGGGGACAGGGGGCAAATGGACACTGAAGCTTTCTTT.

The rearrangement uses TRBV28 and TRBJ2-4, with 8 bases matching TRBD2. Germline CDR1 and CDR2: MDHEN and SYDVKM. V trimming: 4 bases; J trimming: 8 bases; junction bases outside the gene matches: 10. The CDR3 has 15 residues. The CDR3 is CASSSHREGQDIQYF. As DNA, the CDR3 is TGTGCCAGCAGTTCCCACCGGGAGGGCCAAGACATTCAGTACTTC.

The rearrangement joins TRBV5-6 to TRBJ2-7, with 9 nucleotides matching TRBD1. There are 16 residues in the CDR3. Germline values: CDR1 SGHDT, CDR2 YYEEEE. J lost 0 bases, V lost 4 bases, and 8 bases had no gene match. CDR3 DNA sequence: TGTGCCAGCAGCCCCTGGACAGGGGTTAGCTCCTACGAGCAGTACTTC. Residues: CASSPWTGVSSYEQYF.

This rearrangement joins TRBV11-2 to TRBJ2-1; D gene ambiguous. There are 15 residues in the CDR3. CDR1 is SGHAT and CDR2 is FQNNGV in the germline V gene. Trimming cost V 3 bases and J 0 bases, with 9 bases left between them. CDR3: CASSLDASSYNEQFF. CDR3 sequence (DNA): TGTGCCAGCAGCTTGGACGCCAGCTCCTACAATGAGCAGTTCTTC.

The V and J genes are TRBV28 and TRBJ1-4; unclear D gene. The germline V gene has CDR1 MDHEN and CDR2 SYDVKM. Trimming cost V 3 bases and J 7 bases, with 6 bases left between them. This CDR3 comprises 12 residues. The CDR3 sequence is CASSFNGEKLFF. The CDR3 DNA follows: TGTGCCAGCAGTTTTAATGGTGAAAAACTGTTTTTT.

The V call is TRBV21-1, the J call TRBJ1-1; the D segment call TRBD1 is taken from the table without a DNA check. TRBV21-1 is given as a pseudogene. The CDR3 extends over 15 amino acids. CDR3 nucleotide sequence: TGTGCCAGCAGCAAAAGCAGGGGTGGGTCGGCTGAAGCTTTCTTT. Translated: CASSKSRGGSAEAFF.

The chain carries TRBV14 and TRBJ1-6; a possible D gene is TRBD1 (5 bases). Trimming cost V 1 base and J 8 bases, with 12 bases left between them. The CDR3 sequence is 15 residues long. CDR1 and CDR2 from the germline V gene are SGHDN and FVKESK. CDR3 amino acids: CASSQVDSIHSPLHF. The DNA of the CDR3 is TGTGCCAGCAGCCAAGTAGACAGTATTCATTCACCCCTCCACTTT.

The rearrangement joins TRBV19 to TRBJ2-1, with D possibly TRBD2 on 5 matching bases. This CDR3 has 15 amino acids. CDR1 is LNHDA and CDR2 is SQIVND in the germline V gene (reference sequence). Trimming removed 3 bases at V and 7 bases at J, with 16 bases between. The CDR3 DNA reads as TGTGCCAGTAGTATTGGGGTTTGGCCGGGGAATGAGCAGTTCTTC. It is translated as CASSIGVWPGNEQFF. Together with reference TRBV19 and TRBJ2-1, the CDR3 gives the full variable domain: DGGITQSPKYLFRKEGQNVTLSCEQNLNHDAMYWYRQDPGQGLRLIYYSQIVNDFQKGDIAEGYSVSREKKESFPLTVTSAQKNPTAFYLCASSIGVWPGNEQFFGPGTRLTVL.

The gene calls are TRBV13 and TRBJ2-7, with 12 nucleotides matching TRBD2. V lost 5 bases, J lost 4 bases, and 15 bases stayed unmatched. CDR1 and CDR2 (germline): PRHDT, FYEKMQ (reference sequence). The CDR3 runs 18 residues. The CDR3 region is CASSPTGLAGTRPYEQYF. The CDR3 DNA sequence: TGTGCCAGCAGCCCCACTGGACTAGCGGGGACGCGACCGTACGAGCAGTACTTC.

V usage is TRBV27 and J usage is TRBJ2-7; 7 positions match TRBD2. CDR1 MNHEY and CDR2 SMNVEV come from the germline V gene (reference sequence). The junction had 8 bases not matched to a gene; V was cut back by 2 bases and J by 4 bases. There are 15 residues in the CDR3. CDR3 nucleotides: TGTGCCAGCAGTTTACTAGTGGGAGGGAAGTACGAGCAGTACTTC. Protein: CASSLLVGGKYEQYF.

The chain uses TRBV30 and TRBJ2-5; 8 bases map to TRBD1. The CDR3 loop spans 16 amino acids. Germline V lookup: CDR1 GTSNPN, CDR2 SVGIG (reference sequence). V was pared by 6 bases and J by 1 base, with 13 bases of the junction left unmatched. In DNA, the CDR3 is TGTGCCTGCACGGCCAGGGGGCGCAGGGTCCAAGAGACCCAGTACTTC. Its translation is CACTARGRRVQETQYF.

Only a few counts were recorded for this clone. The chain carries TRBV5-1 and TRBJ1-1; D may be TRBD1 (6 bases). In germline, CDR1 is SGHRS, CDR2 YFSETQ. V dropped 1 base and J dropped 0 bases, with 10 bases sitting between them. The CDR3 contains 15 residues. This chain's CDR3 is CASSLSQGMNTEAFF. The CDR3 DNA reads as TGCGCCAGCAGCTTGTCACAGGGAATGAACACTGAAGCTTTCTTT.

This chain uses TRBV5-4 with TRBJ2-7; D might be TRBD1 (5 bases). V was pared by 1 base and J by 5 bases, with 13 bases between. The CDR3 totals 14 residues. Germline V lookup: CDR1 SGHNT, CDR2 YYREEE (reference sequence). CDR3 protein: CASSLTGLYDEQYF. The DNA of the CDR3 is TGTGCCAGCAGCTTGACAGGCCTTTACGACGAGCAGTACTTC.

The chain uses TRBV19 and TRBJ2-5; maybe TRBD2 (6 bases). TRBJ2-7 explains the end of the DNA better; the J call may be wrong. This CDR3 contains 16 residues. Germline CDR1 LNHDA, CDR2 SQIVND (reference sequence). CDR3 region: CASSIGLVGGTYEQYF. CDR3 bases: TGTGCCAGTAGTATTGGTCTAGTCGGAGGGACTTACGAGCAGTACTTC.

This clone was detected a few times. The rearrangement links TRBV6-5 to TRBJ2-2; D remains ambiguous. Germline values: CDR1 MNHEY, CDR2 SVGAGI. V dropped 5 bases and J dropped 6 bases, with 10 bases sitting between them. The CDR3 is made up of 13 amino acids. CDR3 sequence (DNA): TGTGCCAGCAGTAGACCCCCGTCCGGGGAGCTGTTTTTT. Translated, it gives CASSRPPSGELFF.

This sequence joins TRBV7-2 and TRBJ2-7, with TRBD2 matching 11 bases. The CDR3 sequence is 15 residues long. The germline CDR1 and CDR2 sequences are SGHTA and FQGNSA. V lost 5 bases to trimming and J lost 9 bases; unmatched junction nucleotides: 12. CDR3 DNA: TGTGCCAGCAGCCCGAATCCTACTAGCGGGAGCCCGCAGTACTTC. Its protein is CASSPNPTSGSPQYF.

The rearrangement uses TRBV6-5 and TRBJ2-4; the D is unclear. This CDR3 contains 14 residues. In germline, CDR1 is MNHEY, CDR2 SVGAGI. V lost 6 bases and J 7 bases, leaving 16 bases between the germline ends. CDR3 coding DNA: TGTGCCAGCAGACACAGAGATTATCTTAACATTCAGTACTTC. This gives the protein CASRHRDYLNIQYF.

The V gene is TRBV9, the J gene TRBJ2-7; D perhaps matches TRBD1 (6 bases). The CDR3 runs to 15 residues. The V gene's germline CDR1 is SGDLS and CDR2 YYNGEE. V shed 0 bases and J shed 2 bases, with 12 bases lying between them. CDR3 sequence (DNA): TGTGCCAGCAGCGTAGGGGCAGGGGAAACCTACGAGCAGTACTTC. It codes for CASSVGAGETYEQYF.

The genes are TRBV7-3 and TRBJ2-5, with D tentatively TRBD2 (5 bases). With 5 bases removed from V and 4 bases from J, the gap between germline ends came to 14 bases. CDR3 length: 14 residues. CDR1 and CDR2 (germline): SGHTA, FQGTGA. The CDR3 nucleotides read TGTGCCAGCAGCCCCGGGGTTACGGGAGAGACCCAGTACTTC. It encodes CASSPGVTGETQYF.

The gene calls are TRBV6-1 and TRBJ2-7; D ambiguous. Germline CDR1 and CDR2: MNHNS and SASEGT. This CDR3 has 13 residues. Deletions cut 7 bases from V and 0 bases from J, with 10 bases between. CDR3: CASNLRSSYEQYF. CDR3 coding DNA: TGTGCCAGCAACCTAAGGAGCTCCTACGAGCAGTACTTC.